The 21 T cell receptor beta chains given below trace back to one sample, sequenced in a study of shared clonotypes between healthy human individuals. Sequencing was performed with immunoSEQ multiplex PCR; in TCRdb, only in-frame clones are kept and a portion is missing. The table lists 700,000 or so clones, approximately 75% of them singletons. Sequencing was performed on memory CD4+ T cells sorted from blood. The sample's subset: CD45RA-negative fraction. These receptor sequences come from a woman aged 30 to 39 in good health.

The DNA of the CDR3 is TGTGCCAGCAGTAAAAACTACGGGTCGAACTCTGGAAACACCATATATTTT. This encodes CASSKNYGSNSGNTIYF. The genes are TRBV28 and TRBJ1-3; D gene unclear. Germline CDR1 and CDR2: MDHEN and SYDVKM. The V end was cut by 5 bases, the J end by 0 bases, with 17 bases between. The CDR3 is 17 amino acids. The variable domain in full, with the rest retrieved from reference TRBV28 and TRBJ1-3, is DVKVTQSSRYLVKRTGEKVFLECVQDMDHENMFWYRQDPGLGLRLIYFSYDVKMKEKGDIPEGYSVSREKKERFSLILESASTNQTSMYLCASSKNYGSNSGNTIYFGEGSWLTVV.

This clone appeared a few times. A much larger clone is a single base away; this may be a read error. The J gene is TRBJ2-2, the V gene TRBV5-1, with 11 bases lining up with TRBD1. Germline V gives CDR1 SGHRS, CDR2 YFSETQ. The CDR3 sequence is 15 residues long. The V gene end was trimmed by 4 bases and the J gene end by 4 bases; junction bases not matched to a gene: 3. CDR3 nucleotides: TGCGCCAGCAGCACCGGGACAGGGGGCACCGGGGAGCTGTTTTTT. Its protein is CASSTGTGGTGELFF.

The chain is built from TRBV27 and TRBJ1-5; 7 positions match TRBD1. The V gene's germline CDR1 is MNHEY and CDR2 SMNVEV (reference sequence). Losses at the gene ends were 0 bases for V and 6 bases for J; bases not matched to a gene: 5. CDR3 size: 15 residues. As DNA, the CDR3 is TGTGCCAGCAGTTTATCTCGGACAGGACGTCAGCCCCAGCATTTT. Translation: CASSLSRTGRQPQHF.

This clone was seen a handful of times. The chain couples TRBV28 to TRBJ2-5; 10 bases fit TRBD2. With 1 base clipped from V and 4 bases from J, the junction kept 3 bases outside the gene matches. This CDR3 is 15 amino acids long. Per germline, CDR1 MDHEN and CDR2 SYDVKM. The CDR3 nucleotides are TGTGCCAGCAGTTTATTACAGCGGGAGGGAGAGACCCAGTACTTC. This translates into CASSLLQREGETQYF.

V is TRBV6-5 and J is TRBJ1-5; D is undetermined. The CDR3 spans 13 residues. Trimming shortened V by 7 bases and J by 2 bases, and 9 bases separated the two germline ends. Per the germline V gene, CDR1 is MNHEY and CDR2 is SVGAGI. The CDR3 is CASKLSGNQPQHF. The CDR3 bases are TGTGCCAGCAAGCTAAGTGGCAATCAGCCCCAGCATTTT.

This clone was recorded once. The chain couples TRBV6-1 to TRBJ1-3; no firm D call. The V end lost 0 bases, the J end lost 2 bases, and 11 bases lay between the germline ends. The CDR3 totals 16 residues. Germline CDR1 is MNHNS and CDR2 is SASEGT. CDR3 residues: CASSEARGSTGNTIYF. CDR3 sequence (DNA): TGTGCCAGCAGTGAAGCGCGGGGATCTACTGGAAACACCATATATTTT.

V gene TRBV29-1 combines with J gene TRBJ2-3; D not resolved. The CDR3 has 12 amino acids. V lost 2 bases and J lost 2, with 5 bases in between. The germline gives CDR1 SQVTM, CDR2 ANQGSEA. CDR3 in amino acids: CSVESITDTQYF. CDR3 nucleotide sequence: TGCAGCGTTGAAAGCATCACAGATACGCAGTATTTT.

The chain links TRBV30 to TRBJ2-7; 7 bases map to TRBD1. This CDR3 is built from 13 residues. J was trimmed by 7 bases and V by 0 bases; bases with no gene match: 6. Germline V gives CDR1 GTSNPN, CDR2 SVGIG (reference sequence). The CDR3: CAWSVQGPSEQYF. For the CDR3, the DNA is TGTGCCTGGAGTGTACAGGGGCCCTCGGAGCAGTACTTC.

J is TRBJ2-3 and V is TRBV27; TRBD1 aligns across 8 bases. V was pared by 5 bases and J by 3 bases, with 7 bases of the junction left unmatched. In germline, CDR1 is MNHEY, CDR2 SMNVEV (reference sequence). CDR3 length equals 15 residues. The CDR3 coding sequence is TGTGCCAGCAGTCCGCAGGGGGCGCGGACAGATACGCAGTATTTT. Translated, it gives CASSPQGARTDTQYF.

The chain recombines TRBV7-3 with TRBJ2-7; weak D call: TRBD1 (6 bases). The CDR3 runs 14 residues. CDR1 is SGHTA and CDR2 is FQGTGA in the germline V gene. V lost 6 bases to trimming and J lost 3 bases, with 15 bases between them. CDR3 sequence reads: CASRPQPDSYEQYF. CDR3 sequence (DNA): TGTGCCAGCAGACCTCAACCGGACAGCTACGAGCAGTACTTC.

The V and J genes are TRBV28 and TRBJ2-3; tentatively, D is TRBD2 (5 bases). CDR1 is MDHEN, CDR2 SYDVKM, per germline. This CDR3 is built from 14 residues. Trimming removed 4 bases at V and 6 bases at J, with 14 bases between. CDR3 residues: CASSSGTLVDTQYF. The CDR3 region has the DNA TGTGCCAGCAGTTCTGGAACACTAGTGGATACGCAGTATTTT.

The V call is TRBV28, the J call TRBJ2-2; 7 nucleotides match TRBD1. CDR3 length: 14 residues. Germline CDR1 and CDR2: MDHEN and SYDVKM. The trim removed 4 bases at V and 5 bases at J, leaving 4 bases unmatched. The chain's CDR3 is CASSSGQQTGELFF. The CDR3 DNA follows: TGTGCCAGCAGTTCGGGACAGCAAACCGGGGAGCTGTTTTTT.

CDR3 sequence (DNA): TGTGCCAGCTCGCCGCTAGCGAAAACTAGTAATGAGCAGTTCTTC. Its protein product is CASSPLAKTSNEQFF. The rearrangement links TRBV18 to TRBJ2-1; tentative D call: TRBD2 (6 bases). Germline V gene data show CDR1 as KGHSH and CDR2 as LQKENI. The length of the CDR3 is 15 residues. V was pared by 6 bases and J by 7 bases, with 19 bases between.

The chain links TRBV5-1 to TRBJ2-5; D might be TRBD2 (6 bases). Germline V gene sequence: CDR1 SGHRS, CDR2 YFSETQ. V lost 4 bases, J lost 3 bases, and 10 bases lay in between. The CDR3 sequence is 13 residues long. CDR3 nucleotide sequence: TGCGCCAGCAGCCGTTGGAGGGAAGAGACCCAGTACTTC. It specifies CASSRWREETQYF.

This chain links TRBV11-3 with TRBJ2-5, with D possibly TRBD2 on 6 matching bases. With 1 base removed from V and 3 bases from J, the gap between germline ends came to 15 bases. CDR1 is SGHNT, CDR2 YENEEA, per germline. There are 16 residues in the CDR3. CDR3 in DNA: TGTGCCAGCAGCTTAGCTCAGGATAGCGGCAAAGAGACCCAGTACTTC. This translates into CASSLAQDSGKETQYF.

This chain links TRBV19 with TRBJ1-2, with D perhaps TRBD1 (6 bases). This CDR3 region has 15 residues. V lost 2 bases and J 5 bases, leaving 15 bases between the germline ends. Germline CDR1 is LNHDA and CDR2 is SQIVND (reference sequence). Written as DNA, the CDR3 is TGTGCCAGTAGTATAATGGGGGCGGGCCTATATGGCTACACCTTC. It translates to CASSIMGAGLYGYTF.

The chain joins TRBV18 to TRBJ2-3; D possibly corresponds to TRBD2 (5 bases). The CDR3 covers 15 residues. CDR1 KGHSH and CDR2 LQKENI come from the germline V gene. V lost 5 bases and J 2 bases, leaving 14 bases between the germline ends. For the CDR3, the DNA is TGTGCCAGCTCATCAATACTAGTTAACACAGATACGCAGTATTTT. Translating it yields CASSSILVNTDTQYF.

The CDR3 DNA sequence: TGTGCCAGCAGCCAAGTTTTGGGCACTTATCAGCCCCAGCATTTT. Encoded protein: CASSQVLGTYQPQHF. This chain links TRBV4-2 with TRBJ1-5; no definite D call. Per the germline V gene, CDR1 is LGHNA and CDR2 is YNFKEQ. V lost 1 base to trimming and J lost 5 bases, with 12 bases between them. The CDR3 covers 15 residues.

This clone has a count of ten or more. The rearrangement links TRBV19 to TRBJ1-5; 8 bases are a match to TRBD1. Trimming took 5 bases from V and 4 from J; bases not matched to a gene: 4. The CDR3 has 14 amino acids. CDR1 and CDR2 (germline): LNHDA, SQIVND (reference sequence). The CDR3 region has the DNA TGTGCCAGTAGTTCGGGACAGGTTAATCAGCCCCAGCATTTT. As protein: CASSSGQVNQPQHF.

This clone has a handful of counts. The sample has other DNA sequences that encode this CDR3 too. This chain joins TRBV5-1 and TRBJ1-1; 7 bases are a match to TRBD1. CDR1 and CDR2 (germline): SGHRS, YFSETQ. The CDR3 length is 13 residues. V was pared by 2 bases and J by 8 bases, with 6 bases of the junction left unmatched. The CDR3 DNA reads TGCGCCAGCAGCTTCGGACAGGTAGGCGAAGCTTTCTTT. This gives the protein CASSFGQVGEAFF.

The CDR3 DNA sequence: TGTGCCAGTAGTATCCCTCCTCATCCCTCCTACGAGCAGTACTTC. Translating it yields CASSIPPHPSYEQYF. This chain uses TRBV19 with TRBJ2-7; D unclear. The CDR3 has 15 amino acids. Trimming took off 3 bases at V and 0 bases at J, with 12 bases between the two ends. CDR1 and CDR2 (germline): LNHDA, SQIVND (reference sequence).